The text below deals with one T cell receptor beta chain. One junction end disagrees with the germline gene, perhaps due to a read error. The CDR3 totals 16 residues. Germline V gives CDR1 SSHAT, CDR2 FNYEAQ (reference sequence). Profiles of TCR beta VDJ and CDR3 were generated from a genomic DNA template. One entry per CDR3 protein results from TCRdb running MiXCR on the reads. The sample includes roughly 150,000 distinct CDR3 sequences, around 50% of them seen just once. The sequenced patients had an expansion of CD8+CD57+ cells seen by flow cytometry. These data belong to a study of CD8+CD57+ T cells in acquired aplastic anemia.

The chain recombines TRBV7-7 with TRBJ1-6; 9 bases are a match to TRBD1. The receptor was derived from a human donor with aplastic anemia. Sequenced sample: sorted CD4+, CD8+, or CD8+CD57+ T cells (not recorded which) from PBMCs. CDR3 residues: CASSRDPGQGNSPLHF. The CDR3 DNA is TGTGCTAGCAGCCGGGACCCGGGACAGGGAAATTCACCCCTCCACTTT.